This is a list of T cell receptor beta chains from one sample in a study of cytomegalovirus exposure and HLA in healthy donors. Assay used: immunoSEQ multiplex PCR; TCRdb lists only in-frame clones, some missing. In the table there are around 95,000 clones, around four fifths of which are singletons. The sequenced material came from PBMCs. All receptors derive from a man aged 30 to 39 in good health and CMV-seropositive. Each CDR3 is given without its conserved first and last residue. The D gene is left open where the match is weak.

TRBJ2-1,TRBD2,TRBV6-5,ASSYQRGGGNNEQF
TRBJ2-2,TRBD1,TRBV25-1,ASSLTGAGELF
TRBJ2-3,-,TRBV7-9,ASSPGAITTDTQY
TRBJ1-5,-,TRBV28,ASSQRHSRQPQH
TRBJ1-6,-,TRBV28,ASSPAGNAYSPLH
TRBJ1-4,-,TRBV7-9,ASSHSPAGVNEKLF
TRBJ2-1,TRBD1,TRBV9,ASSVDGTEYNEQF
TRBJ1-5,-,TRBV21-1,ASSKGDRVWGPQH
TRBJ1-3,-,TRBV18,ASSPRGERRNTIY
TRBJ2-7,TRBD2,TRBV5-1,ASSQVAGGGYEQY
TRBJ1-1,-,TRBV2,ASRLRVNTEAF
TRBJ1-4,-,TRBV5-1,ASSPFRTEEKLF
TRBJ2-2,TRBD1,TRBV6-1,ASSEAPPTGYTGELF
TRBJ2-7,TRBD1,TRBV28,ASGQTYEQY
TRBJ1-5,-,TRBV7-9,SSSFGSNQPQH
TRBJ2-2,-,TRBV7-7,ASSPGGGELF
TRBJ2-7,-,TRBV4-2,ASSQGIRAGQKEQY
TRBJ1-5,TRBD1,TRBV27,ASSSGTGKGQPQH
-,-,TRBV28,ASGGSSSYEQY
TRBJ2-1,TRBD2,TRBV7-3,ASSPAGGLYNEQF
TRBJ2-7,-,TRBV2,ASMGEAYEQY
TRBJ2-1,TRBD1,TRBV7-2,ASATHTGGLFGANEQF